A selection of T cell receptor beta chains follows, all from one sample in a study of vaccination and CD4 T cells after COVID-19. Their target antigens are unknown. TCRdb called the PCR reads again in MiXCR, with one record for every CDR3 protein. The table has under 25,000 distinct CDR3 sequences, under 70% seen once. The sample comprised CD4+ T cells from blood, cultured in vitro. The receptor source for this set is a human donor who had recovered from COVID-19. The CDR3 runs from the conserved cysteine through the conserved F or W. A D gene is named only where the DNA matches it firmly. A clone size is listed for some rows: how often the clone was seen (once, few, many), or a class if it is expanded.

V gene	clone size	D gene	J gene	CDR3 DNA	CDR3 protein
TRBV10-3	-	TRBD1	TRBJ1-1	TGTGCCATCAGGCGAGACAGGGTCACTGAAGCTTTCTTT	CAIRRDRVTEAFF
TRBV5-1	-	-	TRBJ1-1	TGCGCCAGCAGCTTTGGGTCGGACACGAAAGCTTTCTTT	CASSFGSDTKAFF
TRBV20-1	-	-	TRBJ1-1	TGCAGTGCTAGCGTGGCCCCGGGAACTGAAGCTTTCTTT	CSASVAPGTEAFF
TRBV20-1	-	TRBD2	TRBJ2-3	TGCAGTGCTACCAGAACTAGCGGGGGGCCTCTAGGACGGACAGATACGCAGTATTTT	CSATRTSGGPLGRTDTQYF
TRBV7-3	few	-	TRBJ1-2	TGTGCCAGCAGCTTATGGGGCAGCGACAACTATGGCTACACCTTC	CASSLWGSDNYGYTF
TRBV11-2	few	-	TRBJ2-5	TGTGCCAGCAGCTTGGGAAGGAGTTTAAAGACCCAGTACTTC	CASSLGRSLKTQYF
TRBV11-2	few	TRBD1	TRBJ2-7	TGTGCCAGCAGCTTGGGGGGCAGGGGGCGCTTCTACGAGCAGTACTTC	CASSLGGRGRFYEQYF
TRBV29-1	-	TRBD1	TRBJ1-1	TGCAGCGGTACAGGGGTGGGAACTGAAGCTTTCTTT	CSGTGVGTEAFF
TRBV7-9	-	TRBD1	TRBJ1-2	TGTGCCAGCAGGGGAGGGACAGGGTACTATGGCTACACCTTC	CASRGGTGYYGYTF
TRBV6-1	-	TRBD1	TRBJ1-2	TGTGCCAGCAGTGCAGCAGGGGGCTATGGCTACACCTTC	CASSAAGGYGYTF
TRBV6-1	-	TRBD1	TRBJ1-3	TGTGCCAGCAGTACGACAGGGTCTGGAAACACCATATATTTT	CASSTTGSGNTIYF
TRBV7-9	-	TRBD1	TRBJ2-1	TGTGCCAGCAGCCGGACCGGGACAGGCACCTACAATGAGCAGTTCTTC	CASSRTGTGTYNEQFF
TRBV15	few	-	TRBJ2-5	TGTGCCACCACGAGGGGTAATAGGGAGACCCAGTACTTC	CATTRGNRETQYF
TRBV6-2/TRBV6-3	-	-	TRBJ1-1	TGTGCCAGCAGTTTTCACAGGGAGGGGAACACTGAAGCTTTCTTT	CASSFHREGNTEAFF
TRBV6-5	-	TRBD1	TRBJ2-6	TGTGCCAGCAGTTACGGGACAGTCTCTGGGGCCAACGTCCTGACTTTC	CASSYGTVSGANVLTF
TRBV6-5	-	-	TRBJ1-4	TGTGCCAGCAGTTACCAGATCGATAAGGAAAAACTGTTTTTT	CASSYQIDKEKLFF
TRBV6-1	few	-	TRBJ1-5	TGTGCCAGCAGACACGAAGGGGCCAGCAATCAGCCCCAGCATTTT	CASRHEGASNQPQHF
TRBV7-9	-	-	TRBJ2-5	TGTGCCAGCAGCTTTCTTGCTGAACAGGCGCAAGAGACCCAGTACTTC	CASSFLAEQAQETQYF
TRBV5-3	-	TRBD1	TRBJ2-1	TGTGCCAGAAGCTTGGGGGTGAAGACAGGGACCTACAATGAGCAGTTCTTC	CARSLGVKTGTYNEQFF
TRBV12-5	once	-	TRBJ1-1	TGTGCTAGTGGGGAGTCAGGGATTGTCACTGAAGCTTTCTTT	CASGESGIVTEAFF
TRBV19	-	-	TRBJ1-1	TGTGCCAGTAGCCCTTGGGGGGGACTACAGAACACTGAAGCTTTCTTT	CASSPWGGLQNTEAFF
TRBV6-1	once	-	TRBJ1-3	TGTGCCAGCAGCGATGTTTCTGGAAACACCATATATTTT	CASSDVSGNTIYF
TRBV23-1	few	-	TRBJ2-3	TGCGCCAGCTCGACGATCGTGGGTCCAGATACGCAGTATTTT	CASSTIVGPDTQYF
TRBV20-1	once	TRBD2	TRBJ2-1	TGCAGTGCAGAGCGGGATTTGTCCTACAATGAGCAGTTCTTC	CSAERDLSYNEQFF
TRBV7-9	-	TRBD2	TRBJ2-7	TGTGCCAGCAGCTTAGAACTAGCGGTGGGGTACTTC	CASSLELAVGYF
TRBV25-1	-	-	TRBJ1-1	TGTGCCAGCAGTGACCCGGGGGGCAGGAACACTGAAGCTTTCTTT	CASSDPGGRNTEAFF
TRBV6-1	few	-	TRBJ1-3	TGTGCCAGCAGTCGTCTCAGGGCTGTTGGAAACACCATATATTTT	CASSRLRAVGNTIYF
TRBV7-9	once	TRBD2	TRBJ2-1	TGTGCCAGCAGCGCCCCGGGGCAGCGGGAGGGCCGTGAGCAGTTCTTC	CASSAPGQREGREQFF
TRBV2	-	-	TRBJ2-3	TGTGCCAGCAGCCCCCCCGGAGACGGAAGCATAAATACGCAGTATTTT	CASSPPGDGSINTQYF